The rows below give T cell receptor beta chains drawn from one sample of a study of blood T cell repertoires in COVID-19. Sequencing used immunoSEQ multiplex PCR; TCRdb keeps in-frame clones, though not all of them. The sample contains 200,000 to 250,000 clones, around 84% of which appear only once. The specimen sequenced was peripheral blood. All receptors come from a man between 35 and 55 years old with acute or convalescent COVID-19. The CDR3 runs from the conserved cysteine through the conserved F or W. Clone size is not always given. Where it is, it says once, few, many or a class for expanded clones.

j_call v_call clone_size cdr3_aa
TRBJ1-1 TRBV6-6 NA CASSYSQGQKAEAFF
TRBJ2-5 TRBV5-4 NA CASSTGLAGGHETQYF
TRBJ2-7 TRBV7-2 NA CASSHGTASYEQYF
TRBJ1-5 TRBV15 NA CATGRQGAMSNQPQHF
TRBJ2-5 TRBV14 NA CASSHRTSGNQETQYF
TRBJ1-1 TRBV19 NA CASSISLIRSIMTEAFF
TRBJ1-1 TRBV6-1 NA CASSEGRVENTEAFF
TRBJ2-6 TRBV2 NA CASPGSADGANVLTF
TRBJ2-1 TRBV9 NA CASSVFASGDNEQFF
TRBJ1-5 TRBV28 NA CASASGGNQPQHF
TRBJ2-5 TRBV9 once CASNLRGRPEETQYF
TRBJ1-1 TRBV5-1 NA CASSLAYVNTEAFF
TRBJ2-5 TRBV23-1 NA CASSLWTAQETQYF
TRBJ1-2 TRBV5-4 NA CASSLELGGLHGYTF
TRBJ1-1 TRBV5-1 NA CASSLVGQGAGTEAFF
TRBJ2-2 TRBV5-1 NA CASSLTAGATGELFF
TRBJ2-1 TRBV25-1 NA CASSGTSSYNEQFF
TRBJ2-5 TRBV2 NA CATSDRVQETQYF
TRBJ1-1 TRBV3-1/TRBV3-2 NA CASSPGGLTKAFF
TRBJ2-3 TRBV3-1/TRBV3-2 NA CASSPGRGPSTDTQYF
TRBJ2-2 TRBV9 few CASSVSTSTYANTGELFF
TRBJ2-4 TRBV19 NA CASSNDRSGNIQYF
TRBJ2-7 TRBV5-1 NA CASSPGDGRESEQYF
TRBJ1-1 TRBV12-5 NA CASGLQPGLTEAFF
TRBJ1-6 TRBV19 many CASSIGLPQPNSPLHF
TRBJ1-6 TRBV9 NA CASSREGGAQASPLHF
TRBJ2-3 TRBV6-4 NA CASSDSSGGATDTQYF
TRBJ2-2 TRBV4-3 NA CASSQDSTSGGSGELFF
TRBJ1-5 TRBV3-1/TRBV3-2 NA CASSQEREARQPQHF
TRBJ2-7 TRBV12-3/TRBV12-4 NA CASSFQGMGEQYF
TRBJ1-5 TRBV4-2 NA CASSQSGQGRYQPQHF
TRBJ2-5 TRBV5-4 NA CASSFFGGETQYF
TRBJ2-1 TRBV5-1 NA CASSLDALDREFF
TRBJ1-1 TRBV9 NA CASSVGDRSDTEAFF
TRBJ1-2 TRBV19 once CASIGQGVPGYTF
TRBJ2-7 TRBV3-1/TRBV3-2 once CASSPKPDSQAYEQYF
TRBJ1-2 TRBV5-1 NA CASSPRTVKGYTF
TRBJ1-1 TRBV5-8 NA CASSRRVGRRNTEAFF
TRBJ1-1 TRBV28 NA CASSLRSGNTEAFF
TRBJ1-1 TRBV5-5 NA CASSLVAGNTEAFF
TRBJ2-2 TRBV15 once CATSRAPTGATGELFF
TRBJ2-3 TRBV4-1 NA CASSWTSGGTDTQYF